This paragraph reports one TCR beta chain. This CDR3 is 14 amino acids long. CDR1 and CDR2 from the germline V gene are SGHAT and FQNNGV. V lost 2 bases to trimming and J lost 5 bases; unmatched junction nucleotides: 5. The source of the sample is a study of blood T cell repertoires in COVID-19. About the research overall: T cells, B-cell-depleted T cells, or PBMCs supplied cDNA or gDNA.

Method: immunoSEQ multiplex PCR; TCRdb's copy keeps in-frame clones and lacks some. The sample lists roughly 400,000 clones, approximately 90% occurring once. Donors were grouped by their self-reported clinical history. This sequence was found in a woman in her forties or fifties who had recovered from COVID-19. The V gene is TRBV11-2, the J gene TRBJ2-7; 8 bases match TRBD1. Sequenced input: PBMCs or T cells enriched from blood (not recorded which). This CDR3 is CASSLWGQEDEQYF. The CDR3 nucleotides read TGTGCCAGCAGCTTATGGGGACAGGAGGACGAGCAGTACTTC.